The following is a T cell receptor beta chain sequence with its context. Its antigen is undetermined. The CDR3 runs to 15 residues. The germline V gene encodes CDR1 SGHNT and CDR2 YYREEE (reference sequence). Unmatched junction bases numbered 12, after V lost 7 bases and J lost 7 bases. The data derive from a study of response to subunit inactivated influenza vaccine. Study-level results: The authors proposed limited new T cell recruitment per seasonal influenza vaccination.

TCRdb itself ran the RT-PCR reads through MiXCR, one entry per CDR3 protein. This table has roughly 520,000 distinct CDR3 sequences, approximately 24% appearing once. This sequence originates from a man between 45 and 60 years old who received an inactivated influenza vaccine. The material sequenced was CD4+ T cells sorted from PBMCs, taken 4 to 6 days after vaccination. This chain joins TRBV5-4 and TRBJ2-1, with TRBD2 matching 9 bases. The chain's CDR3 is CASEEVLAGTNEQFF. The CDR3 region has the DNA TGTGCCAGCGAGGAGGTGCTAGCGGGAACTAATGAGCAGTTCTTC. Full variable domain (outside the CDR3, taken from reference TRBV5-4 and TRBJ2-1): ETGVTQSPTHLIKTRGQQVTLRCSSQSGHNTVSWYQQALGQGPQFIFQYYREEENGRGNFPPRFSGLQFPNYSSELNVNALELDDSALYLCASEEVLAGTNEQFFGPGTRLTVL.